This passage covers 6 T cell receptor beta chains from one sample sequenced in a study of T cell clonality in common variable immunodeficiency. Sequencing was performed with immunoSEQ multiplex PCR; in TCRdb, only in-frame clones are kept and a portion is missing. In total the sample includes about 40,000 clones, none of them seen once. The material sequenced was peripheral blood mononuclear cells. These receptors originate from a person aged 18 to 70 in good health.

This clone was seen more than once but under ten times. The read ends 3 residues before the CDR3 terminus; that terminus is restored from the germline J gene. V usage is TRBV20-1 and J usage is TRBJ2-1, with unresolved D. The CDR3 spans 14 residues. Trimming removed 0 bases at V and 8 bases at J, with 14 bases between. The V gene's germline CDR1 is DFQATT and CDR2 SNEGSKA (reference sequence). The CDR3 protein is CSARDPSRIDEQFF. The CDR3 bases that were read are TGCAGTGCTAGAGATCCCTCCAGGATCGATGAG.

In this sample, this clone turned up many times. The CDR3 end is not reached by the read, which stops 3 residues before it; the germline J gene fills it in. The rearrangement uses TRBV5-1 and TRBJ2-1; TRBD1 agrees at 9 bases. The CDR3 is 16 amino acids. V dropped 4 bases and J dropped 2; count of bases not matched to a gene: 7. Germline V lookup: CDR1 SGHRS, CDR2 YFSETQ. The covered CDR3 bases are TGCGCCAGCAGCCCAGCTGGGACAGGGACCTACAATGAG. Translated: CASSPAGTGTYNE. In full, the CDR3 is CASSPAGTGTYNEQFF.

At least ten counts were recorded for this clone. The missing CDR3 end, 3 residues past where the read stops, is filled in from the germline J gene. This chain joins TRBV7-3 and TRBJ2-1; TRBD1 might be the D (5 bases). Trimming cost V 5 bases and J 9 bases, with 17 bases left between them. CDR1 and CDR2 (germline): SGHTA, FQGTGA. The CDR3 consists of 14 residues. The sequenced CDR3 bases are TGTGCCAGCAGCCCATTAGGTGGGGCAGGTGAG. Its translation is CASSPLGGAGE. The CDR3 in full is CASSPLGGAGEQFF.

This clone was seen only a few times. With the read ending 3 residues before the CDR3 end, the germline J gene is used to fill in that end. The chain carries TRBV2 and TRBJ1-1, with TRBD1 identical over 7 bases. The CDR3 consists of 15 residues. Germline values: CDR1 SNHLY, CDR2 FYNNEI. Partial CDR3 DNA: TGTGCCAGCAGTACACAGACAGGGCTTACAGATACG. Translating it yields CASSTQTGLTDT. The whole CDR3 reads CASSTQTGLTDTAFF.

This clone was recorded at least ten times. The read terminates 3 residues before the CDR3 end, so the remaining end is supplied by the germline J gene. The genes are TRBV20-1 and TRBJ1-2; TRBD1 matches at 12 bases. Germline V lookup: CDR1 DFQATT, CDR2 SNEGSKA (reference sequence). The length of the CDR3 is 17 residues. V was clipped by 7 bases and J by 5 bases; unmatched bases: 17. CDR3 loop: CSVSIRGQGAPSYGYTF. The DNA read from the CDR3 is TGCAGTGTCTCCATAAGGGGACAGGGGGCCCCCTCTTATGGC.

This clone appeared a few times. The CDR3 end is not reached by the read, which stops 3 residues before it; the germline J gene fills it in. The chain combines TRBV10-2 with TRBJ1-2, with D perhaps TRBD1 (6 bases). Germline V CDR1 and CDR2: WSHSY, SAAADI. The CDR3 covers 15 residues. V lost 2 bases and J lost 2, with 12 bases in between. The CDR3 region is CASSEGRGRNYGYTF. Incomplete CDR3 DNA: TGCGCCAGCAGTGAGGGCAGGGGCAGAAACTATGGC.